The 11 T cell receptor beta chains below come from one sample, sequenced in a study of blood T cells in healthy people across ages. Through a sample-barcoded 5' primer and a J-beta primer mix, a second PCR was run for roughly 7 to 11 cycles. MiXCR, run by TCRdb on the 5' RACE reads, gives a single entry per CDR3 protein. The table lists roughly 680,000 distinct CDR3 sequences, approximately 50% of them singletons. Specimen: blood. Every receptor here comes from a woman aged 55-69 years in good health.

This clonotype appeared a few times. V is TRBV7-2 and J is TRBJ1-1; no definite D call. This CDR3 is built from 15 residues. Between the trimmed V and J ends, which lost 2 bases and 0 bases, there was a span of 10 bases. Germline assignment: CDR1 SGHTA and CDR2 FQGNSA. As DNA, the CDR3 is TGTGCCAGCAGCTTATTTGGTTTAGTGAACACTGAAGCTTTCTTT. Its protein product is CASSLFGLVNTEAFF.

Note on this clonotype: The germline gene is not matched at one end of the junction; a read error may be the cause. The chain employs TRBV9 and TRBJ2-7; D uncertain. Germline CDR1 reads SGDLS; CDR2 reads YYNGEE. The CDR3 is made up of 14 amino acids. CDR3 nucleotide sequence: TGTGCCAGCAGCGTAGATTGGGATACATACGGGCAGTACTTC. Protein sequence: CASSVDWDTYGQYF. The whole variable domain, remainder taken from reference TRBV9 and TRBJ2-7, is DSGVTQTPKHLITATGQRVTLRCSPRSGDLSVYWYQQSLDQGLQFLIQYYNGEERAKGNILERFSAQQFPDLHSELNLSSLELGDSALYFCASSVDWDTYGQYFGPGTRLTVT.

The table lists this clonotype with a few counts. The rearrangement uses TRBV24-1 and TRBJ2-7; D may match TRBD1 or TRBD2 (5 bases each). The germline V gene encodes CDR1 KGHDR and CDR2 SFDVKD. V was trimmed by 3 bases and J by 2 bases, leaving 13 bases between them. This CDR3 spans 15 amino acids. The DNA of the CDR3 is TGTGCCACCAGTGATACCGGGACCGCCACCTACGAGCAGTACTTC. This translates into CATSDTGTATYEQYF.

This chain joins TRBV6-2 or TRBV6-3 and TRBJ2-5; 11 bases fit TRBD2. The germline V gene encodes CDR1 MNHEY and CDR2 SVGEGT. The V segment lost 6 bases and the J segment 11 bases; nucleotides outside the gene matches: 14. This CDR3 spans 15 amino acids. The CDR3 sequence: CASSSSGRLYNEQYF. CDR3 in DNA: TGTGCCAGCAGCTCTAGCGGGAGGCTCTACAATGAGCAGTACTTC.

The rearrangement joins TRBV7-9 to TRBJ2-2, with D unclear. Germline CDR1 and CDR2: SEHNR and FQNEAQ (reference sequence). This CDR3 has 11 residues. Trimming removed 8 bases from V and 3 bases from J, with 4 bases in between. Written as DNA, the CDR3 is TGTGCCAGCGAGTACACCGGGGAGCTGTTTTTT. Protein: CASEYTGELFF.

CDR3 coding DNA: TGTGCCAGCAGCGAGACTAGCGTTAGTAACGAGCAGTACTTC. Amino acids: CASSETSVSNEQYF. This chain connects TRBV9 to TRBJ2-4, with 8 nucleotides matching TRBD2. The J call is uncertain, as TRBJ2-7 better fits the DNA end. The CDR3 is 14 residues long. CDR1 is SGDLS and CDR2 is YYNGEE in the germline V gene.

This clonotype was picked up a small number of times. J is TRBJ2-1 and V is TRBV2; 7 positions agree with TRBD2. The CDR3 spans 13 residues. Germline V gene sequence: CDR1 SNHLY, CDR2 FYNNEI. Losses at the gene ends were 6 bases for V and 9 bases for J; bases not matched to a gene: 8. The CDR3 here is CASRGDYPAEQFF. The CDR3 coding sequence is TGTGCCAGCAGGGGGGACTACCCGGCTGAGCAGTTCTTC.

V is TRBV30 and J is TRBJ2-1, with 13 bases lining up with TRBD2. After removal of 2 bases from V and 8 bases from J, the junction contained 9 bases not matched to a gene. Germline CDR1 is GTSNPN and CDR2 is SVGIG (reference sequence). This CDR3 region has 16 residues. As DNA, the CDR3 is TGTGCCTGGAGTAGCCGGGGGACTAGCGGGATATATGAGCAGTTCTTC. The encoded protein is CAWSSRGTSGIYEQFF.

As for this clonotype: Germline is not matched at one junction end, which may reflect a read error. This rearrangement joins TRBV5-4 to TRBJ2-7; unclear D gene. There are 12 residues in the CDR3. The germline CDR1 and CDR2 sequences are SGHNT and YYREEE (reference sequence). The DNA for the CDR3 is TGTGCCCGCAGCTTGGACGGCTACGAGCAGTACTTC. Residues: CARSLDGYEQYF.

The chain combines TRBV12-3 or TRBV12-4 with TRBJ2-1; possible D gene TRBD2, 5 bases. The end of the DNA is better explained by TRBJ2-7, so the J call may be wrong. The CDR3 loop spans 16 amino acids. CDR3 nucleotides: TGTGCCAGCAGTCCCGACGGGGAGAGCTCCTACAATGAGCAGTACTTC. Translation: CASSPDGESSYNEQYF.

The chain couples TRBV20-1 to TRBJ2-2, with D perhaps matching TRBD2 (5 bases). V lost 1 base, J lost 0 bases, and 9 bases lay in between. The length of the CDR3 is 15 residues. Germline CDR1 and CDR2: DFQATT and SNEGSKA (reference sequence). The CDR3 protein is CSARVRRTNTGELFF. In DNA form, the CDR3 reads TGCAGTGCTAGAGTTCGGAGGACGAACACCGGGGAGCTGTTTTTT.